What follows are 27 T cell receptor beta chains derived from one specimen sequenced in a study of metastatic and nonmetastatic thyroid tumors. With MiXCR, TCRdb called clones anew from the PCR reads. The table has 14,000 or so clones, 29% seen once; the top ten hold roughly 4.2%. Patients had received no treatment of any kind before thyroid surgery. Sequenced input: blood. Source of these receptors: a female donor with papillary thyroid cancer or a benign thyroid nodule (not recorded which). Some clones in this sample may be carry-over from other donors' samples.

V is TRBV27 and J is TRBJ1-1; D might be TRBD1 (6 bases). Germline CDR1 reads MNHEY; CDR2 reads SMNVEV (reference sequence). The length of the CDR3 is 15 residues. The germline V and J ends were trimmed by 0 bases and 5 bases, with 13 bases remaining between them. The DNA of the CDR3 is TGTGCCAGCAGTTTATCACCCTCAGGGGAGACTGAAGCTTTCTTT. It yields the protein CASSLSPSGETEAFF.

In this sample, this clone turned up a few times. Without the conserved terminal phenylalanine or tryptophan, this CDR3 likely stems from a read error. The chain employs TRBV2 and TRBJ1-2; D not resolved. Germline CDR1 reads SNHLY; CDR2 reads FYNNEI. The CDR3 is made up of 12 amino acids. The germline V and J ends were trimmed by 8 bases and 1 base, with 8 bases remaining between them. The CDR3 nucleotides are TGTGCCAGCTCAGGATATAACTATGGCTACACCATA. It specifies CASSGYNYGYTI.

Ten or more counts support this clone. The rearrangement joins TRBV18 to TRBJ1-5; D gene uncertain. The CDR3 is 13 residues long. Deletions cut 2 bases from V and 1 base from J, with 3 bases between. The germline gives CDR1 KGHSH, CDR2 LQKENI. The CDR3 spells CASSPSSNQPQHF. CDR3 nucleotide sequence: TGTGCCAGCTCACCAAGCAGCAATCAGCCCCAGCATTTT.

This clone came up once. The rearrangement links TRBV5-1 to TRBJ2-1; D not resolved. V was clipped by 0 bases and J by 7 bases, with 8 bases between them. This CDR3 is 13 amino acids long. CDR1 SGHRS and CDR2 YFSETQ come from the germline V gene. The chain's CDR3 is CASSLDWQNEQFF. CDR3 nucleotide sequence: TGCGCCAGCAGCTTGGACTGGCAGAATGAGCAGTTCTTC.

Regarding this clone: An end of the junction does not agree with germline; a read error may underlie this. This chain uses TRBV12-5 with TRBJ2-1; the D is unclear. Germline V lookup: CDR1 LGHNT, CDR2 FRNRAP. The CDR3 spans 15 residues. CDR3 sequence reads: CASGAPSGSYDEQFF. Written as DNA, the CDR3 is TGTGCTAGTGGTGCCCCATCAGGCTCCTACGATGAGCAGTTCTTC.

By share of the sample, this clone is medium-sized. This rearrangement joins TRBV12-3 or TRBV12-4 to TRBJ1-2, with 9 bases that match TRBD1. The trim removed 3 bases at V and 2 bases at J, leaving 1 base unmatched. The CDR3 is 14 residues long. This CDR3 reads CASSFGQGNYGYTF. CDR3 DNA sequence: TGTGCCAGCAGTTTCGGACAGGGGAACTATGGCTACACCTTC.

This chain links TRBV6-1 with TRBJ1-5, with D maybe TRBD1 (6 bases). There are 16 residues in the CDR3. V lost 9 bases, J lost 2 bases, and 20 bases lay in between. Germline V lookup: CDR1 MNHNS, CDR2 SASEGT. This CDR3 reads CASIRGGSYGNQPQHF. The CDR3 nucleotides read TGTGCCAGTATTAGGGGGGGGAGTTATGGCAATCAGCCCCAGCATTTT.

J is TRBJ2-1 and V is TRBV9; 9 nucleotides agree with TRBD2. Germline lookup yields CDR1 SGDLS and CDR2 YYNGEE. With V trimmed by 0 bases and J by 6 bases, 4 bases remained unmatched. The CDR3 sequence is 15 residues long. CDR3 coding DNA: TGTGCCAGCAGCGTAGGGGGACTAGCAATCAATGAGCAGTTCTTC. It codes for CASSVGGLAINEQFF. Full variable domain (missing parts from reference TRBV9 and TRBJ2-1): DSGVTQTPKHLITATGQRVTLRCSPRSGDLSVYWYQQSLDQGLQFLIQYYNGEERAKGNILERFSAQQFPDLHSELNLSSLELGDSALYFCASSVGGLAINEQFFGPGTRLTVL.

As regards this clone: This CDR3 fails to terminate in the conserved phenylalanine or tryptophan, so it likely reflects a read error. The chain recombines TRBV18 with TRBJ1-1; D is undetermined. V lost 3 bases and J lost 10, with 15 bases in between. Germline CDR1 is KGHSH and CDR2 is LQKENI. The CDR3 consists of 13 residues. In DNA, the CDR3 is TGTGCCAGCTCACCCCAGCCTCCCGAAGGAGCTTTCCTT. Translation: CASSPQPPEGAFL.

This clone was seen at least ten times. CDR3 sequence reads: CASSQGVTGVGYTF. The DNA of the CDR3 is TGTGCCAGCAGCCAAGGAGTAACAGGGGTGGGCTACACCTTC. The chain combines TRBV3-1 with TRBJ1-2, with 7 bases matching TRBD1. After removal of 1 base from V and 8 bases from J, the junction contained 7 bases not matched to a gene. Germline V lookup: CDR1 LGHDT, CDR2 YNNKEL (reference sequence). The CDR3 runs 14 residues.

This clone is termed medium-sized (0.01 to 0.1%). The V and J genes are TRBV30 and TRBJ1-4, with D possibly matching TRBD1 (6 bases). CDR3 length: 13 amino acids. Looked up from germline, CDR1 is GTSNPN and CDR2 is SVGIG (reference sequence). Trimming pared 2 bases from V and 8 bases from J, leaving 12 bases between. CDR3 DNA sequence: TGTGCCTGGAGTAGGGGTGGGGGCGAAAAACTGTTTTTT. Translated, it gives CAWSRGGGEKLFF. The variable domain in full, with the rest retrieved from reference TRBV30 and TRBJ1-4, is SQTIHQWPATLVQPVGSPLSLECTVEGTSNPNLYWYRQAAGRGLQLLFYSVGIGQISSEVPQNLSASRPQDRQFILSSKKLLLSDSGFYLCAWSRGGGEKLFFGSGTQLSVL.

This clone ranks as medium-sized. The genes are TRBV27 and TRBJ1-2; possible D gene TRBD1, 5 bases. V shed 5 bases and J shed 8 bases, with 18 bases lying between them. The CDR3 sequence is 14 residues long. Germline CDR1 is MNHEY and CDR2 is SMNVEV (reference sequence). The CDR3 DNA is TGTGCCAGCAGTCTTCGGGGCGGGTTACGGGGCTACACCTTC. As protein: CASSLRGGLRGYTF.

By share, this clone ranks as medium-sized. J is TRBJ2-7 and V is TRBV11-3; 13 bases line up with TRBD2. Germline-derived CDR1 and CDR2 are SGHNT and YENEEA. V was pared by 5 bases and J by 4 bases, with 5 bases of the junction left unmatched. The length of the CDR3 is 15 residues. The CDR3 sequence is CASSAPGLAGYEQYF. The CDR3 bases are TGTGCCAGCAGCGCGCCGGGACTAGCGGGATACGAGCAGTACTTC.

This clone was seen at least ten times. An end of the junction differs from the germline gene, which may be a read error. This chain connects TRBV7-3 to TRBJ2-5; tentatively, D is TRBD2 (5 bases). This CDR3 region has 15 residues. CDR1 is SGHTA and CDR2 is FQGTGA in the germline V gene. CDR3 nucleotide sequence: TGTGCCAGCGGCTTAACAGCGGTAAACCAAGAGACCCAGTACTTC. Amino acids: CASGLTAVNQETQYF.

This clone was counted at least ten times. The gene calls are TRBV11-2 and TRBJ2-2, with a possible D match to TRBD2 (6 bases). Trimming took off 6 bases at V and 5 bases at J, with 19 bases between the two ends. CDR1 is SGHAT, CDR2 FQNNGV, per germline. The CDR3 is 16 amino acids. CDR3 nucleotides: TGTGCCAGCAGGCCGGGGGTCGTCCGGGGTACCGGGGAGCTGTTTTTT. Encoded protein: CASRPGVVRGTGELFF.

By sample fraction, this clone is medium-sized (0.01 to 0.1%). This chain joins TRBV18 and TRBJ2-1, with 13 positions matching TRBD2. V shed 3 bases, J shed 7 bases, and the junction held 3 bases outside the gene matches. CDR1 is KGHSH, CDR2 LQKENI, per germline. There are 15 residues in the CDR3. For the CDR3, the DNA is TGTGCCAGCTCACCCGGGACTAGCGGGGTAAATGAGCAGTTCTTC. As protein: CASSPGTSGVNEQFF.

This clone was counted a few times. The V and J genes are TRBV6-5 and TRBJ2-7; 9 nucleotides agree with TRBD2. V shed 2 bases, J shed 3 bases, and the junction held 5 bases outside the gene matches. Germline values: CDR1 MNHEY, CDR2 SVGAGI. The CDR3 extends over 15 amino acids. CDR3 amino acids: CASSYTRLAVYEQYF. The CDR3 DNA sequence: TGTGCCAGCAGTTACACCCGACTAGCGGTCTACGAGCAGTACTTC.

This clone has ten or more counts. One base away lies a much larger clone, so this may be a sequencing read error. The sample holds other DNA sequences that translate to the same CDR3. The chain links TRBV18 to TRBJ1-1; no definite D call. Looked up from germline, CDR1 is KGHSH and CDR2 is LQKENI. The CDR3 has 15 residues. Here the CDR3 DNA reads TGTGCCAGCTCACCACCTATGGGAAAGAACACCGAAGCTTTCTTT. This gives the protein CASSPPMGKNTEAFF.

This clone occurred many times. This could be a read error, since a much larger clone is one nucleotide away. The CDR3 reads CASSHRLAGEAQYF. In DNA form, the CDR3 reads TGTGCCAGCAGCCACCGACTAGCGGGAGAGGCCCAGTACTTC. The chain joins TRBV7-6 to TRBJ2-5, with 12 nucleotides matching TRBD2. CDR1 is SGHVS and CDR2 is FNYEAQ in the germline V gene. The CDR3 totals 14 residues.

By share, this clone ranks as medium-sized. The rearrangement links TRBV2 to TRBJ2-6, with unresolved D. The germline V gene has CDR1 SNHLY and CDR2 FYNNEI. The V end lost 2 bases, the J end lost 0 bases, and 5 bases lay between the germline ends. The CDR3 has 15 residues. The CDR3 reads CASSERRSGANVLTF. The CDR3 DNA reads TGTGCCAGCAGTGAACGGCGCTCTGGGGCCAACGTCCTGACTTTC.

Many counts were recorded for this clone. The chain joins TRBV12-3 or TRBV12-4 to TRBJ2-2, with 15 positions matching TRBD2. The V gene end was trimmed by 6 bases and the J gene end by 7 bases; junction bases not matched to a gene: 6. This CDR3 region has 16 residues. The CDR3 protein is CASSRGLAGGVGELFF. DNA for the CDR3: TGTGCCAGCAGCCGCGGACTAGCGGGAGGGGTCGGGGAGCTGTTTTTT.

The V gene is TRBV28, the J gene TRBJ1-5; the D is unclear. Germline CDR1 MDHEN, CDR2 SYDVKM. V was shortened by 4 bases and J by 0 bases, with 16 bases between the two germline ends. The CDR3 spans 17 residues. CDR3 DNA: TGTGCCAGCAGTTCCGTCCTAACACACTTTAGCAATCAGCCCCAGCATTTT. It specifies CASSSVLTHFSNQPQHF.

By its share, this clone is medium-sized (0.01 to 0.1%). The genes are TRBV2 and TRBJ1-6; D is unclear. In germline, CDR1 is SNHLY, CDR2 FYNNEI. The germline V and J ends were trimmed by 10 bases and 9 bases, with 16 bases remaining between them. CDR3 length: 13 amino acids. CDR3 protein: CATKTDLPSPLHF. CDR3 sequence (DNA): TGTGCCACCAAGACGGACCTCCCTTCACCCCTCCACTTT.

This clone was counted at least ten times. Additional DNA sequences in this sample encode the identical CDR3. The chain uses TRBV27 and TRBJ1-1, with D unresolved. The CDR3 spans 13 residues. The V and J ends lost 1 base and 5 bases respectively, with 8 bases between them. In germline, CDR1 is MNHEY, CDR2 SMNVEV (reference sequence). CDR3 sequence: CASSLYSLTEAFF. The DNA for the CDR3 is TGTGCCAGCAGTTTATACTCGTTGACTGAAGCTTTCTTT.

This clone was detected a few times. The CDR3 nucleotides read TGTGCAACCTTTGGGGAATACAGGGACACCCTGAGAAACACCATATATTTT. It translates to CATFGEYRDTLRNTIYF. This sequence joins TRBV28 and TRBJ1-3; D is perhaps TRBD1 (6 bases). Looked up from germline, CDR1 is MDHEN and CDR2 is SYDVKM. The CDR3 loop spans 17 amino acids.

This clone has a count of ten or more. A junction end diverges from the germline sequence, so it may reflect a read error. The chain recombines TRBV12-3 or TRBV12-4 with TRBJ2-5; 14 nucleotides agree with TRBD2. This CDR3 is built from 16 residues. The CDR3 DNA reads TGTGCCAGCAGAACCGGGACTAGCGGGAGTAGGGAGACCCGGTACTTC. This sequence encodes CASRTGTSGSRETRYF.

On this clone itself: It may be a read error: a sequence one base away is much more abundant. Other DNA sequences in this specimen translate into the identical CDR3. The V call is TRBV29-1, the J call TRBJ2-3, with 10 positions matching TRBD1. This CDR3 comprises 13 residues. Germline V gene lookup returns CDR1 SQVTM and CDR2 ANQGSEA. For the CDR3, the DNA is TGCAGCGTTCGAGACAGGGGGCTAGATACTCAGTATTTT. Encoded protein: CSVRDRGLDTQYF.